This T cell receptor (beta chain) was obtained from a study of beta chain features in type 1 diabetes. What was sequenced were expressed TCRB transcripts, since all of the isolated RNA had been reverse transcribed. Several million reads per sample on average were obtained from naive, central memory and regulatory T cell samples. Generated by immunoSEQ multiplex PCR, the TCRdb table keeps only in-frame clones and is missing some. The sample has a few hundred thousand clones, 8.5% to 10% seen once; the top ten hold roughly 0.54%. General observations from the study: Across all four CD4+ subsets, people with type 1 diabetes showed modestly shorter TCRB CDR3s.

There are a few counts of this clone. Its antigen is not known. CDR1 and CDR2 (germline): SGHRS, YFSETQ. The CDR3 sequence is 16 residues long. The V gene lost 2 bases and the J gene lost 5 bases, with 19 bases spanning the gap. This chain connects TRBV5-1 to TRBJ1-1; D gene ambiguous. The sequence was obtained from a man younger than 45 with type 1 diabetes. The sample consisted of central memory CD4+ T cells from blood. The CDR3 is CASSFRGNGEATEAFF. The DNA of the CDR3 is TGCGCCAGCAGCTTTCGAGGGAATGGCGAAGCGACTGAAGCTTTCTTT.